Sequencing of this T cell receptor (beta chain) was carried out in a study of shared clonotypes between healthy human individuals. Study background: A few men and a couple of women, aged 18 to 49, were donors.

A word on this clone: The target antigen is unknown.

Clones were sequenced by immunoSEQ multiplex PCR, and TCRdb holds only the in-frame ones, with some missing. The profile shows hundreds of thousands of clones, roughly 80% of them singletons. V dropped 3 bases and J dropped 4 bases, with 18 bases sitting between them. Germline CDR1 LNHDA, CDR2 SQIVND (reference sequence). The CDR3 is made up of 16 amino acids. Study-level findings and limits: Sharing of clonotypes among donors was expected to vary with sequencing depth.

The specimen was PBMCs. The V call is TRBV19, the J call TRBJ1-2; tentatively, D is TRBD1 (6 bases). This TCR was sampled from a woman between 40 and 55 years old in good health. Some clones in this sample may be carry-over from other donors' samples. This CDR3 reads CASSILGGPFGYGYTF. The CDR3 DNA follows: TGTGCCAGTAGTATCCTCGGGGGGCCTTTTGGCTATGGCTACACCTTC.